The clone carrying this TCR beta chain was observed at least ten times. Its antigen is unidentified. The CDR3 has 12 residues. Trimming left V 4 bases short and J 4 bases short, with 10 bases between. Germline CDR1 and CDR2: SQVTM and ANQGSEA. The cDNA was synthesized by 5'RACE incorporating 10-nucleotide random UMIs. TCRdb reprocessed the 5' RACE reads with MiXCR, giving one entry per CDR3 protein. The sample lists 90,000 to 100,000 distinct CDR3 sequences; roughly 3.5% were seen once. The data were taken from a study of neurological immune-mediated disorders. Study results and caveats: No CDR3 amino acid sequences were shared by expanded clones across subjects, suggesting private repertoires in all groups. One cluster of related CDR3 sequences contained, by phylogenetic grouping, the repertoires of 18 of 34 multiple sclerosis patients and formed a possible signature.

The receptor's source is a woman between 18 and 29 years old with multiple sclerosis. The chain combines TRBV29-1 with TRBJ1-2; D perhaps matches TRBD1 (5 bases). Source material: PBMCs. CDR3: CSVGRQGYGYTF. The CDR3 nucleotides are TGCAGCGTTGGGAGGCAGGGCTATGGCTACACCTTC.